The clone carrying this TCR beta chain showed up just once. The target antigen is unknown. The PCR was carried out with 60 Vbeta primers and 13 Jbeta primers. Sequenced by immunoSEQ multiplex PCR; TCRdb stores in-frame clones only, minus some. The sample consists of 140,000 to 150,000 clones, under 70% of them appearing once. The data derive from a study of cytomegalovirus exposure and HLA in healthy donors. Study findings and constraints: Available immune exposure information covered CMV serostatus only. In the analysis, some V segments, TRBV6-2 and TRBV6-3 included, were excluded as indistinguishable. TCR beta chain V- and J-gene trimming was linked, in a later analysis, to a missense variant in DCLRE1C. In a later analysis, most CMV-associated TCR beta chains appeared HLA-restricted.

Germline CDR1 reads LNHDA; CDR2 reads SQIVND (reference sequence). The V and J ends lost 6 bases and 0 bases, in that order; junction bases with no gene match: 1. The CDR3 covers 15 residues. The sequenced sample was PBMCs. The chain links TRBV19 to TRBJ2-2; TRBD2 aligns across 10 bases. The receptor comes from a woman aged 60 to 75 in good health and CMV-seronegative. The CDR3 sequence: CASRGLAANTGELFF. Here the CDR3 DNA reads TGTGCCAGTAGAGGACTAGCGGCGAACACCGGGGAGCTGTTTTTT. The variable domain in full, with the rest retrieved from reference TRBV19 and TRBJ2-2, is DGGITQSPKYLFRKEGQNVTLSCEQNLNHDAMYWYRQDPGQGLRLIYYSQIVNDFQKGDIAEGYSVSREKKESFPLTVTSAQKNPTAFYLCASRGLAANTGELFFGEGSRLTVL.